In this sample, the clone carrying this T cell receptor beta chain turned up many times. Its antigen is still unknown. This CDR3 contains 14 residues. Germline V gives CDR1 SGDLS, CDR2 YYNGEE. Trimming took off 2 bases at V and 1 base at J, with 9 bases between the two ends. TCRdb ran MiXCR on the 5' RACE reads and lists one entry per CDR3 protein. The sample consists of about 35,000 distinct CDR3 sequences, less than 4% of them appearing once. These data originate in a study of CD8 T cells in ankylosing spondylitis. Findings and caveats of the study: Earlier literature documents some of the motif variants in reactive arthritis synovial fluid and blood. Blood from ankylosing spondylitis patients appeared to carry a characteristic roughly eight-variant TCR beta motif. Researchers report that disease-linked clones proved CD8+ and relatively rare in peripheral blood.

Material: blood, either unsorted or a sorted T cell fraction (not recorded which). The clonotype was recovered from a male donor with ankylosing spondylitis or in good health (not recorded which). The V call is TRBV9, the J call TRBJ1-1; D perhaps matches TRBD1 (5 bases). The CDR3 nucleotides are TGTGCCAGCAGCGTCTCGACAGCGAACACTGAAGCTTTCTTT. Translation gives CASSVSTANTEAFF.